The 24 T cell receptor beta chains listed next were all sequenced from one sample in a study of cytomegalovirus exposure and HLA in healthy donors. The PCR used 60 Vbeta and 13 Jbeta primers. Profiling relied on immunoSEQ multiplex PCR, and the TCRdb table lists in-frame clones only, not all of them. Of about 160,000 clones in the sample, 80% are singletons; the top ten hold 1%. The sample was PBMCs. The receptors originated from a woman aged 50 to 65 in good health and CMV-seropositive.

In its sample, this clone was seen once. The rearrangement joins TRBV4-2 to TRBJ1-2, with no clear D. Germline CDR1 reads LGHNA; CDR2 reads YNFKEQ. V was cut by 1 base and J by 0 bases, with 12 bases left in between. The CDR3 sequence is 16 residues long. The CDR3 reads CASSQVTAGSNYGYTF. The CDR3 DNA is TGTGCCAGCAGCCAAGTGACGGCAGGTTCTAACTATGGCTACACCTTC.

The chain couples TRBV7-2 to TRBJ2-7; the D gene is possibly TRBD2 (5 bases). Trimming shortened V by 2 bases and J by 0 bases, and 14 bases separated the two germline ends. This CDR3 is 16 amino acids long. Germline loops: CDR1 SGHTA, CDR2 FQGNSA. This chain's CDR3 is CASSLRRAHSSYEQYF. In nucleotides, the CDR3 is TGTGCCAGCAGCTTAAGGCGGGCCCACAGCTCCTACGAGCAGTACTTC.

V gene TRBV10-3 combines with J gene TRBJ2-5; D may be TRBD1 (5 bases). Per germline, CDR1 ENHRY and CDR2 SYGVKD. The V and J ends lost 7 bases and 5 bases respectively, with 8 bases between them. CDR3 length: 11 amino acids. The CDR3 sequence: CAIKKGETQYF. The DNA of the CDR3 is TGTGCCATCAAAAAGGGGGAGACCCAGTACTTC.

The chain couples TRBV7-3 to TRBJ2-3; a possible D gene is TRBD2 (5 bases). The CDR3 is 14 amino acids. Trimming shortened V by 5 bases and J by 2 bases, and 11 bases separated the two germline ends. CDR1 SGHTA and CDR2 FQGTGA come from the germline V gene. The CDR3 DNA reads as TGTGCCAGCAGCCCTCGGGGAGACACAGATACGCAGTATTTT. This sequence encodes CASSPRGDTDTQYF.

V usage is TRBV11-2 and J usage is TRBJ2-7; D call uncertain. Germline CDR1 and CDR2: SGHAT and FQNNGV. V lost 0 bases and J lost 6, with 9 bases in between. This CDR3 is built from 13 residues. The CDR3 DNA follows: TGTGCCAGCAGCTTAGATTTAGCAGCCGAGCAGTACTTC. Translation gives CASSLDLAAEQYF.

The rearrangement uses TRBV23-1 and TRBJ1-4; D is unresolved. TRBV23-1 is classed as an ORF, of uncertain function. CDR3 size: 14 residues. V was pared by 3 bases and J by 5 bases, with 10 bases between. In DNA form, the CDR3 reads TGCGCCAGCAGTCATGGCCGAAAGAATGAAAAACTGTTTTTT. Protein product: CASSHGRKNEKLFF.

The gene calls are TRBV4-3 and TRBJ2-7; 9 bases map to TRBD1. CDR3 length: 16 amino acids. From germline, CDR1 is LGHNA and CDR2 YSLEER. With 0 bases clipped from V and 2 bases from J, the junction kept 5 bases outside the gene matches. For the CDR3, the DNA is TGCGCCAGCAGCCAAGAGGGACAGGGTTTCCCCTACGAGCAGTACTTC. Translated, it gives CASSQEGQGFPYEQYF.

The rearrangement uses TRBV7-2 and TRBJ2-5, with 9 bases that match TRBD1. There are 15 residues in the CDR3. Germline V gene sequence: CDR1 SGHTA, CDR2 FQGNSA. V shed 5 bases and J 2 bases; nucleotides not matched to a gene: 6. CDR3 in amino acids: CASSTDRGPQETQYF. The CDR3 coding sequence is TGTGCCAGCAGCACGGACAGGGGCCCGCAAGAGACCCAGTACTTC.

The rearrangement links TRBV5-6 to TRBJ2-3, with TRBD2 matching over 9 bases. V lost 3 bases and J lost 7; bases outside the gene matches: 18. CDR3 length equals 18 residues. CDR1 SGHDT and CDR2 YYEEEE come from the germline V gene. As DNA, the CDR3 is TGTGCCAGCAGCTGGGGCGCGGCGGGGGGGACAAAATTGAATACGCAGTATTTT. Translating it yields CASSWGAAGGTKLNTQYF.

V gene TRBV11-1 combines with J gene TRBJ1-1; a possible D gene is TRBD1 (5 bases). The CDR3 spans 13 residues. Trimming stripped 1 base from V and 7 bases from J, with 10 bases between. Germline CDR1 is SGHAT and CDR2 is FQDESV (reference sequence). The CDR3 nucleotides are TGTGCCAGCAGCTTAGGGGGGGAGTTTGAAGCTTTCTTT. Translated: CASSLGGEFEAFF.

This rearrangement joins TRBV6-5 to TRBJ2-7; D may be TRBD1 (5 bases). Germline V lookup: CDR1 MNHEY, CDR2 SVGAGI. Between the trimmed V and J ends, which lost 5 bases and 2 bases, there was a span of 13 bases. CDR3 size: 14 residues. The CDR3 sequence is CASSNRQPPYEQYF. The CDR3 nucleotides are TGTGCCAGCAGTAATAGACAGCCACCCTACGAGCAGTACTTC.

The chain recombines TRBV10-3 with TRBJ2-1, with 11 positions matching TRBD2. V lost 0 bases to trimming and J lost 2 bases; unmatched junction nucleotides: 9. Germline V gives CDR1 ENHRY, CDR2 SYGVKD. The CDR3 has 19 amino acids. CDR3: CAISESFGGSGRAYNEQFF. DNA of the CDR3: TGTGCCATCAGTGAGTCGTTTGGTGGTAGCGGGAGGGCCTACAATGAGCAGTTCTTC.

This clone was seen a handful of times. Here the CDR3 reads CASPGTHKSGYTF. As DNA, the CDR3 is TGTGCCAGCCCTGGGACACATAAAAGTGGCTACACCTTC. This sequence joins TRBV28 and TRBJ1-2; tentative D call: TRBD1 (6 bases). Trimming cost V 8 bases and J 7 bases, with 17 bases left between them. CDR1 and CDR2 (germline): MDHEN, SYDVKM. The CDR3 sequence is 13 residues long.

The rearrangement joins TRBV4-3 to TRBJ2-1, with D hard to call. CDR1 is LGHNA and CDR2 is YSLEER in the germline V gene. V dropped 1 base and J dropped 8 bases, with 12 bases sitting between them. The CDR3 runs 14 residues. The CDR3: CASSQALGSDEQFF. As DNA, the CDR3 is TGCGCCAGCAGCCAAGCCCTCGGCAGCGATGAGCAGTTCTTC.

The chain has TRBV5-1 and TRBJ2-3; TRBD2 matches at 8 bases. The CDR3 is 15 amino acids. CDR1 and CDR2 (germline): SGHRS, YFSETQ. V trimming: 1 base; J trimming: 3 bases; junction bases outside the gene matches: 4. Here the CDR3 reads CASSLNGGATDTQYF. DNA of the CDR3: TGCGCCAGCAGCTTGAACGGGGGGGCAACAGATACGCAGTATTTT. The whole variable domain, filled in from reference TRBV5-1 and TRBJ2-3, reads KAGVTQTPRYLIKTRGQQVTLSCSPISGHRSVSWYQQTPGQGLQFLFEYFSETQRNKGNFPGRFSGRQFSNSRSEMNVSTLELGDSALYLCASSLNGGATDTQYFGPGTRLTVL.

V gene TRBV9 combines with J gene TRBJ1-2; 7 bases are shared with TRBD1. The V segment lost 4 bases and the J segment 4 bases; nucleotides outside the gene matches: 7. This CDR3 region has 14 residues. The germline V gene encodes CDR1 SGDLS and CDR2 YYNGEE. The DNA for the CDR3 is TGTGCCAGCAGCAGTCGACAGGGAATCTATGGCTACACCTTC. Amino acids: CASSSRQGIYGYTF. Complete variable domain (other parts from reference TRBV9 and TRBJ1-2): DSGVTQTPKHLITATGQRVTLRCSPRSGDLSVYWYQQSLDQGLQFLIQYYNGEERAKGNILERFSAQQFPDLHSELNLSSLELGDSALYFCASSSRQGIYGYTFGSGTRLTVV.

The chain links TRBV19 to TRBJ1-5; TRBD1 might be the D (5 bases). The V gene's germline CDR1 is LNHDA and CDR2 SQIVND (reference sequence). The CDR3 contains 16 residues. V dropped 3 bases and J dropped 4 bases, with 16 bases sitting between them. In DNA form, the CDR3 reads TGTGCCAGTAGTATTGCATCAAGGGGTAGGAATCAGCCCCAGCATTTT. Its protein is CASSIASRGRNQPQHF.

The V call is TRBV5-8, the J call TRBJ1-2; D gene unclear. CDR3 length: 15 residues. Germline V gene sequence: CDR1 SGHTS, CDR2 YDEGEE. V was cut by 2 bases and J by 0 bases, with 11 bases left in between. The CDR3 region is CASSFQVLTNYGYTF. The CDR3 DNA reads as TGTGCCAGCAGCTTTCAGGTCCTTACTAACTATGGCTACACCTTC. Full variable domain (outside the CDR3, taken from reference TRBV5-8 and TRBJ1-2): EAGVTQSPTHLIKTRGQQATLRCSPISGHTSVYWYQQALGLGLQFLLWYDEGEERNRGNFPPRFSGRQFPNYSSELNVNALELEDSALYLCASSFQVLTNYGYTFGSGTRLTVV.

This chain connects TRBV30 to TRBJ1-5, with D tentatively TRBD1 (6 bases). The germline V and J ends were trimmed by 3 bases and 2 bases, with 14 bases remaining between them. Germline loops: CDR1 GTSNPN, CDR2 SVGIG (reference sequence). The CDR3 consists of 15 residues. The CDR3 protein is CAWRGVGGGNQPQHF. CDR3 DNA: TGTGCCTGGAGGGGGGTAGGGGGAGGCAATCAGCCCCAGCATTTT.

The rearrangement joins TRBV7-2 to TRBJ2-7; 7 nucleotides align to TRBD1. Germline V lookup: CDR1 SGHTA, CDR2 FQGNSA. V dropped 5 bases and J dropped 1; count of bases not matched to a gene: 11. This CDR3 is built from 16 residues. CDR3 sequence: CASSLTGTKVSYEQYF. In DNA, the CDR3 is TGTGCCAGCAGCCTGACAGGGACCAAGGTTTCCTACGAGCAGTACTTC.

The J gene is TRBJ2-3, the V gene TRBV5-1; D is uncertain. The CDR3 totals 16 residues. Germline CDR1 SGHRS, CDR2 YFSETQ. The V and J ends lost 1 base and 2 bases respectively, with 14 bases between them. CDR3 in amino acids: CASSLSTRANTDTQYF. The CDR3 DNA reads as TGCGCCAGCAGCTTGTCCACGAGAGCCAACACAGATACGCAGTATTTT.

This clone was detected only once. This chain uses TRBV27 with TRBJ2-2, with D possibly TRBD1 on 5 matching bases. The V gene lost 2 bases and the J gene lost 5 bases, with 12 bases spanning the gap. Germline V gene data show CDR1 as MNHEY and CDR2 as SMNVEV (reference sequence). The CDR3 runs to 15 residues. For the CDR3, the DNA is TGTGCCAGCAGTTTAGTCAGGGAAGTGACCGGGGAGCTGTTTTTT. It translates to CASSLVREVTGELFF.

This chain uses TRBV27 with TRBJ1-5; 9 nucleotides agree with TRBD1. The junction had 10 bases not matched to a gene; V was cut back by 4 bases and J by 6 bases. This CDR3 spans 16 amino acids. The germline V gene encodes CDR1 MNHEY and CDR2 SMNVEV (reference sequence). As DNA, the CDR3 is TGTGCCAGCAGTTCCGGACGGGACAGGGATGGTCAGCCCCAGCATTTT. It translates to CASSSGRDRDGQPQHF.

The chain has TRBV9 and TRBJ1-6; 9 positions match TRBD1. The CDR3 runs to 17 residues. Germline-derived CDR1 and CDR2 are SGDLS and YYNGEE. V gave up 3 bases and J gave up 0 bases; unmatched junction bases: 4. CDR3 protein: CASSADRGSSYNSPLHF. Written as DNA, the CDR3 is TGTGCCAGCAGCGCAGACAGGGGGAGCTCCTATAATTCACCCCTCCACTTT.